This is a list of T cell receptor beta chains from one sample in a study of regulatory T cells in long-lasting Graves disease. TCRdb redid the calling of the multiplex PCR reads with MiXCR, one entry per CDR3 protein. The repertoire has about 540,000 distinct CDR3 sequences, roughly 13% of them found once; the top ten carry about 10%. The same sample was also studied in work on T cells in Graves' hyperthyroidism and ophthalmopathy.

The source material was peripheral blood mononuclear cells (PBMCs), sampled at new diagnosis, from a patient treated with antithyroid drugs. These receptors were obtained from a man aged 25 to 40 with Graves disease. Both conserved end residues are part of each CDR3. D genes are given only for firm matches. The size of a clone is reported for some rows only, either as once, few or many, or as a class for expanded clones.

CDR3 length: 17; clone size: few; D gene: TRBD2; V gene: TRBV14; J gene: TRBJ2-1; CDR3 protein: CASSQEGRLATYNEQFF; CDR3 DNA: TGTGCCAGCAGCCAAGAAGGCCGACTAGCGACCTACAATGAGCAGTTCTTC
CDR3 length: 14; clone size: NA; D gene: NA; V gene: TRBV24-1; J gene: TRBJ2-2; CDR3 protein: CATSQGANTGELFF; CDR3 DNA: TGTGCCACCAGCCAGGGAGCGAACACCGGGGAGCTGTTTTTT
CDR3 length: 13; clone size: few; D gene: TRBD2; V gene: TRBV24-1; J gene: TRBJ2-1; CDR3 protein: CATRTWAGAEQFF; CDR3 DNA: TGTGCCACCAGAACCTGGGCGGGAGCTGAGCAGTTCTTC
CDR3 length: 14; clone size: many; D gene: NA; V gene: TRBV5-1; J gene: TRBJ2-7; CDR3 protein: CASSFGQVFGEQYF; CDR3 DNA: TGCGCCAGCAGCTTTGGACAAGTCTTCGGCGAGCAGTACTTC
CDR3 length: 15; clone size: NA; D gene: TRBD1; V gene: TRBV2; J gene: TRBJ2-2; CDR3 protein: CASSERQGNTGELFF; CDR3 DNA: TGTGCCAGCAGTGAGAGACAGGGGAACACCGGGGAGCTGTTTTTT
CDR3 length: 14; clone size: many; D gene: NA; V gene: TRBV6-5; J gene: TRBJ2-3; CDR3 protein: CASSYRSPTDTQYF; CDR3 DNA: TGTGCCAGCAGCTACCGTAGCCCCACAGATACGCAGTATTTT
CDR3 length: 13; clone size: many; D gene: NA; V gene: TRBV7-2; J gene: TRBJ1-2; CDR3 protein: CASSFGLFYGYTF; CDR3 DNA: TGTGCCAGCAGCTTCGGTCTGTTCTATGGCTACACCTTC
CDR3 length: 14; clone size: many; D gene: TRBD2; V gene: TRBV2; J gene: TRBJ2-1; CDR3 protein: CASMSGTRGDEQFF; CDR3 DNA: TGTGCCAGCATGTCGGGGACTAGAGGTGATGAGCAGTTCTTC
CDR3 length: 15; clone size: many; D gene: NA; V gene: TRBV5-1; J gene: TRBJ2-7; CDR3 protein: CASSLALGSSYEQYF; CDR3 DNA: TGCGCCAGCAGCTTGGCTCTGGGCAGCTCCTACGAGCAGTACTTC
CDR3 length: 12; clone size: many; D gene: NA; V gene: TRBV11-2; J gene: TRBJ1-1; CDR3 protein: CASDFWGAEAFF; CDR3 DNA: TGTGCCAGCGATTTTTGGGGCGCTGAAGCTTTCTTT
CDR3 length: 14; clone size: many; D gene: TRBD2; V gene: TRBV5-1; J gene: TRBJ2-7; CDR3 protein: CASSWGLAGEVQYF; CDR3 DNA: TGCGCCAGCAGCTGGGGACTAGCGGGGGAGGTGCAGTACTTC
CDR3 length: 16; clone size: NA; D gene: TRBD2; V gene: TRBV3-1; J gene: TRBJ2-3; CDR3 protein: CASSPGWSGRADTQYF; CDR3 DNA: TGTGCCAGCAGCCCAGGGTGGAGCGGGAGGGCAGATACGCAGTATTTT
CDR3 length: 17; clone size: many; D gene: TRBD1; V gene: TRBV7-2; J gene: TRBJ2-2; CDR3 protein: CASSPLPGTANTGELFF; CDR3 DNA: TGTGCCAGCAGCCCCCTACCCGGGACAGCGAACACCGGGGAGCTGTTTTTT
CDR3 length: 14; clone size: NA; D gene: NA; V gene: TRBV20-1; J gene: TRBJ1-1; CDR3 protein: CSARETREITEAFF; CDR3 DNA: TGCAGTGCTAGAGAAACCAGGGAGATCACTGAAGCTTTCTTT
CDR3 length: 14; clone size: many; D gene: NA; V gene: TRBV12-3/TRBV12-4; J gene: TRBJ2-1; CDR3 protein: CASRPGRYYNEQFF; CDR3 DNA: TGTGCCAGCAGACCGGGACGTTACTACAATGAGCAGTTCTTC
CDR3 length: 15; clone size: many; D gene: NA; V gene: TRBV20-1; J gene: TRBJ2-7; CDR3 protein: CSAEERGVLSYEQYF; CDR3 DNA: TGCAGTGCGGAAGAACGAGGGGTGCTCTCCTACGAGCAGTACTTC
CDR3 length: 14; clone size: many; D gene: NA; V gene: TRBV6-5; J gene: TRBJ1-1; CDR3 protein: CASSYKGLSTEAFF; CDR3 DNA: TGTGCCAGCAGTTACAAGGGGCTGAGCACTGAAGCTTTCTTT
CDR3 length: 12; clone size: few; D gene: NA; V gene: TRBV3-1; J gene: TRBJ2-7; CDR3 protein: CASSRRGNEQYF; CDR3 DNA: TGTGCCAGCAGCCGGAGGGGAAACGAGCAGTACTTC
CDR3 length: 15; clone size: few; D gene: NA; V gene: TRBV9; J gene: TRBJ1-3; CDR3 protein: CASSVGVDSGNTIYF; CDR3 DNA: TGTGCCAGCAGCGTAGGGGTGGACTCTGGAAACACCATATATTTT
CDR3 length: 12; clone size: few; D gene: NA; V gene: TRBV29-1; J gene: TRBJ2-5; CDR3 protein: CSVGHAGETQYF; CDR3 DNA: TGCAGCGTTGGGCACGCGGGGGAGACCCAGTACTTC
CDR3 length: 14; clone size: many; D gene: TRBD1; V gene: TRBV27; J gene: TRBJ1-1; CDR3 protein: CASSLRGGLTEAFF; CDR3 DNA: TGTGCCAGCAGTTTAAGAGGGGGCCTGACTGAAGCTTTCTTT
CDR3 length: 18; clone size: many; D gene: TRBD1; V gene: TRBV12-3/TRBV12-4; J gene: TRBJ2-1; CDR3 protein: CASSFRGPFSGSNNEQFF; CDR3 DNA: TGTGCCAGCAGCTTCAGGGGGCCATTTAGCGGATCAAACAATGAGCAGTTCTTC
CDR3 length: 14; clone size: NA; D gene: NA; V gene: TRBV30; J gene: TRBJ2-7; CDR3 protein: CAFWTKDGSYEQYF; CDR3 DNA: TGTGCCTTTTGGACCAAGGACGGTTCCTACGAGCAGTACTTC
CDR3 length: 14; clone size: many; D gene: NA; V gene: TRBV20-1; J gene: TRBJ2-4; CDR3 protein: CSASPVLVSDIQYF; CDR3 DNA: TGCAGTGCTAGCCCAGTCCTAGTTTCGGACATTCAGTACTTC
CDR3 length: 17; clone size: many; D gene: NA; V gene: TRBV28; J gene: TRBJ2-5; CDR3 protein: CASSLARGGGRQETQYF; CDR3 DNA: TGTGCCAGCAGTTTGGCCAGGGGGGGGGGCAGACAAGAGACCCAGTACTTC
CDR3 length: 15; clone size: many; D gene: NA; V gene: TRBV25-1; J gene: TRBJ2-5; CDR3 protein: CASSEYRAVKETQYF; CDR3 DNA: TGTGCCAGCAGTGAATATCGGGCAGTCAAAGAGACCCAGTACTTC
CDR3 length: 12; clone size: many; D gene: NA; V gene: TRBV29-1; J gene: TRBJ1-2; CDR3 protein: CSGGGQNYGYTF; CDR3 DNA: TGCAGCGGGGGCGGGCAGAACTATGGCTACACCTTC
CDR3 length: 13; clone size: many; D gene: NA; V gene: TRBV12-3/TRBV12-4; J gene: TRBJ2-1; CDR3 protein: CASGLAHPNEQFF; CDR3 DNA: TGTGCCAGCGGCTTAGCCCATCCCAATGAGCAGTTCTTC
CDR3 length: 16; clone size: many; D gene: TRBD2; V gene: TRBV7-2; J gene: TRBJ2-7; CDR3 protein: CASSLATSGRVYEQYF; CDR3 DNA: TGTGCCAGCAGCTTAGCGACTAGCGGGAGGGTCTACGAGCAGTACTTC
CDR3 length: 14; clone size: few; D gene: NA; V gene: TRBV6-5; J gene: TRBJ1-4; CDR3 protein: CASSYGGIHEKLFF; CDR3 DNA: TGTGCCAGCAGTTACGGAGGAATTCATGAAAAACTGTTTTTT
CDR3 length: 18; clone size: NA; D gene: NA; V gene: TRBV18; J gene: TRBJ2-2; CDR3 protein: CASSPLYSEIMNTGELFF; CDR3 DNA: TGTGCCAGCTCACCACTTTACTCGGAAATCATGAACACCGGGGAGCTGTTTTTT
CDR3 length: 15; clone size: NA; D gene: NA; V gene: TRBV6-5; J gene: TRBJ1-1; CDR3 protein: CASSYQDTYPFEAFF; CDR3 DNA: TGTGCCAGCAGTTACCAGGACACCTACCCTTTTGAAGCTTTCTTT
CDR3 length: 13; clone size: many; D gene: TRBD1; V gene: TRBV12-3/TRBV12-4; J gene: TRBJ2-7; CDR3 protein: CASSRQGAWEQYF; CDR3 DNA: TGTGCCAGCAGTAGACAGGGGGCGTGGGAGCAGTACTTC
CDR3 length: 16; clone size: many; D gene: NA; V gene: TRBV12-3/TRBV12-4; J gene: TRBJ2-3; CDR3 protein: CASSPPWTVSTDTQYF; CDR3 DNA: TGTGCCAGCAGTCCCCCCTGGACAGTTAGCACAGATACGCAGTATTTT
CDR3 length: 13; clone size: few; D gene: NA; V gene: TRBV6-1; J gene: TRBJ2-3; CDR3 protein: CASSLPPGDTQYF; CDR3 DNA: TGTGCCAGCAGCCTACCCCCCGGGGATACGCAGTATTTT
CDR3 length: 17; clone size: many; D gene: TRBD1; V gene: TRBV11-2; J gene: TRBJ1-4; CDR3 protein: CASSSGTGSGGFSGLFF; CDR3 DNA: TGTGCCAGCAGCTCCGGGACAGGGAGCGGGGGATTTTCGGGACTGTTTTTT
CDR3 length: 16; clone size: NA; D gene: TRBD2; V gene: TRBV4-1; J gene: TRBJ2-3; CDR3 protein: CASRRRTSANTDTQYF; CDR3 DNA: TGCGCCAGCAGGCGCCGGACTAGCGCGAACACAGATACGCAGTATTTT
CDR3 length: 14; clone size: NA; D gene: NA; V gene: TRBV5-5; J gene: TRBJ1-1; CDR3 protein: CASSLRAGINEAFF; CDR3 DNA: TGTGCCAGCAGCTTGAGGGCAGGCATAAATGAAGCTTTCTTT
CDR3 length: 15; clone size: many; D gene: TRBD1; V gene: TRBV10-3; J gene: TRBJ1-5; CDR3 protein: CAISDTGEGNQPQHF; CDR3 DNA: TGTGCCATCAGTGATACAGGGGAGGGAAATCAGCCCCAACATTTT
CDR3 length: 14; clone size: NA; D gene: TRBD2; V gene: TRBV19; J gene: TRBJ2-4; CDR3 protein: CATGTSGLVNIQYF; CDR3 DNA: TGTGCCACTGGGACTAGCGGGCTGGTAAACATTCAGTACTTC
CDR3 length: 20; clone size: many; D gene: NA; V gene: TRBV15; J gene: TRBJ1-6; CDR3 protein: CATSRGGAGAYESYNSPLHF; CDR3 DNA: TGTGCCACCAGCAGAGGAGGTGCAGGGGCTTATGAGTCCTATAATTCACCCCTCCACTTT
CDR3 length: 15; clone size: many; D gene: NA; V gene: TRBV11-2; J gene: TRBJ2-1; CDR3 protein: CASSLEGTSYNEQFF; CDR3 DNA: TGTGCCAGCAGCTTAGAAGGGACTTCTTACAATGAGCAGTTCTTC
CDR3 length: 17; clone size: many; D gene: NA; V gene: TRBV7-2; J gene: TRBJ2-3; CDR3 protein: CASSPYGVLAGTDTQYF; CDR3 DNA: TGTGCCAGCAGCCCTTACGGCGTACTGGCGGGAACAGATACGCAGTATTTT
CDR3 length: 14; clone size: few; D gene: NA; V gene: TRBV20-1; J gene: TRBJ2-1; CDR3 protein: CSARDGRIQNEQFF; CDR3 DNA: TGCAGTGCTAGAGATGGAAGGATCCAGAACGAGCAGTTCTTC
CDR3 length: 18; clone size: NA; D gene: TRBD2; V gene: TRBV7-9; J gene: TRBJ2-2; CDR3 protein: CASRLPGLAGDSGGELFF; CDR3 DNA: TGTGCCAGCAGATTACCGGGACTAGCGGGAGATAGTGGCGGGGAGCTGTTTTTT
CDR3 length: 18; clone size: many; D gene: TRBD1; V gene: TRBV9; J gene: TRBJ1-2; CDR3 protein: CASSTKSGQGGGSGGYTF; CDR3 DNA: TGTGCCAGCAGCACAAAATCCGGACAGGGCGGAGGTTCAGGTGGCTACACCTTC
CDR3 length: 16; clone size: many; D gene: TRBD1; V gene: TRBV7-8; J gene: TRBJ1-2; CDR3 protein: CASSLARFGRGDGYTF; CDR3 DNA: TGTGCCAGCAGCTTAGCGAGATTTGGCAGGGGGGATGGCTACACCTTC
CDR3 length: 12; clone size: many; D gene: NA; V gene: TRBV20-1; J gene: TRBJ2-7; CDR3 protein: CSARAVSYEQYF; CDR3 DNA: TGCAGTGCTAGAGCAGTAAGCTACGAGCAGTACTTC
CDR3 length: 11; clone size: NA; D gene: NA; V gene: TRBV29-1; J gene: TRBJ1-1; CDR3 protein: CSVVKGFEAFF; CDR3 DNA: TGCAGCGTTGTTAAGGGATTCGAAGCTTTCTTT
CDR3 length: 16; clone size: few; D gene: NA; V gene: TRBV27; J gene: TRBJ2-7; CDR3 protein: CASSFYSGTRNYEQYF; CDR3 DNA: TGTGCCAGCAGTTTCTACTCCGGGACAAGAAACTACGAGCAGTACTTC
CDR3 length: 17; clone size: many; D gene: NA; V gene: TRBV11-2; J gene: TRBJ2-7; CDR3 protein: CASSLGSLGRTTHEQYF; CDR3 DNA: TGTGCCAGCAGCTTAGGGAGCTTGGGAAGGACGACCCACGAGCAGTACTTC
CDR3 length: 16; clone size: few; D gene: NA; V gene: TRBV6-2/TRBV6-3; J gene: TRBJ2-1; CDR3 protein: CASSYFVAGPGFEQFF; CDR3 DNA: TGTGCCAGCAGTTACTTCGTCGCGGGACCGGGCTTCGAGCAGTTCTTC
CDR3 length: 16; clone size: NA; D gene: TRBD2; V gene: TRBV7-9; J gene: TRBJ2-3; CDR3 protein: CASSLALSGSTDTQYF; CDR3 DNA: TGTGCCAGCAGCTTAGCGCTTAGCGGGAGCACAGATACGCAGTATTTT
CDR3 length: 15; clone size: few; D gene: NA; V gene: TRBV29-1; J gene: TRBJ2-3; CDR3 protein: CSVEVDQASTDTQYF; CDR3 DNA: TGCAGCGTTGAAGTAGACCAGGCTAGCACAGATACGCAGTATTTT
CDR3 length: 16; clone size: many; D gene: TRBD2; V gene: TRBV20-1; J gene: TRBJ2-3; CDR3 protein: CSATFLRRESLDTQYF; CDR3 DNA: TGCAGTGCTACCTTTCTCAGGCGGGAGAGTTTAGATACGCAGTATTTT